One sample yielded the 29 T cell receptor beta chains listed below, sequenced in a study of shared clonotypes between healthy human individuals (dated by TCRdb to about 2020). The protocol used for the library was the immunoSEQ multiplex PCR assay. TCRdb stores this immuneACCESS table with in-frame sequences only. Part of the clones is absent; in the studies checked, under half of the shortfall reflects unresolved V genes, and no reason is known for the rest. For this sample there are 1,400,000 or so clones; approximately 98.5% appear just once. Clones ranked in the top ten supply over 0.3% of the sample. The material sequenced was naive CD4+ T cells sorted from blood. The cell subset or site label for this specimen denotes: CD45RA+ positively selected. These receptors were obtained from a man in his thirties or forties in good health.

The chain combines TRBV25-1 with TRBJ2-7, with D possibly being TRBD2 (5 bases). V lost 2 bases and J lost 5, with 13 bases in between. CDR3 length: 14 amino acids. Germline V gives CDR1 MGHDK, CDR2 SYGVNS. The CDR3 DNA is TGTGCCAGCAGTGAAGGAGGTCTTCGCGACGAGCAGTACTTC. As protein: CASSEGGLRDEQYF.

The sample holds one count of this clone. This sample includes further DNA sequences coding for the same CDR3. The chain carries TRBV5-1 and TRBJ2-5; TRBD1 agrees at 7 bases. The CDR3 spans 13 residues. Germline loops: CDR1 SGHRS, CDR2 YFSETQ. V shed 3 bases, J shed 3 bases, and the junction held 2 bases outside the gene matches. DNA for the CDR3: TGCGCCAGCAGCTCCACAGGGGAAGAGACCCAGTACTTC. Protein: CASSSTGEETQYF.

This chain joins TRBV11-3 and TRBJ2-2, with unresolved D. This CDR3 spans 14 amino acids. In germline, CDR1 is SGHNT, CDR2 YENEEA. V was pared by 3 bases and J by 3 bases, with 8 bases between. CDR3 loop: CASSLSSHTGELFF. For the CDR3, the DNA is TGTGCCAGCAGCTTGTCCAGTCACACCGGGGAGCTGTTTTTT.

The chain uses TRBV7-9 and TRBJ2-7, with 8 bases aligning to TRBD1. Germline CDR1 and CDR2: SEHNR and FQNEAQ (reference sequence). J lost 4 bases, V lost 2 bases, and 10 bases had no gene match. The CDR3 consists of 16 residues. The CDR3 coding sequence is TGTGCCAGCAGCTTATTTCGGGGCAGGGGGCTGTACGAGCAGTACTTC. Protein: CASSLFRGRGLYEQYF.

In this sample, this clone turned up once. V usage is TRBV5-1 and J usage is TRBJ1-1; D is perhaps TRBD1 (5 bases). Looked up from germline, CDR1 is SGHRS and CDR2 is YFSETQ. The CDR3 loop spans 12 amino acids. Trimming removed 4 bases at V and 6 bases at J, with 10 bases between. The chain's CDR3 is CASSRDGPEAFF. The CDR3 DNA reads as TGCGCCAGCAGCCGGGACGGTCCTGAAGCTTTCTTT.

Of note for this clone: The sample contains more than one DNA sequence encoding this CDR3. This rearrangement joins TRBV5-1 to TRBJ2-5; TRBD2 might be the D (6 bases). Germline V CDR1 and CDR2: SGHRS, YFSETQ. The CDR3 is 14 amino acids. Trimming stripped 0 bases from V and 5 bases from J, with 11 bases between. CDR3 protein: CASSLGGTGETQYF. The CDR3 nucleotides read TGCGCCAGCAGCTTGGGCGGGACGGGCGAGACCCAGTACTTC.

This clone has only one observation. The rearrangement uses TRBV5-1 and TRBJ2-1; 11 nucleotides match TRBD2. After removal of 7 bases from V and 0 bases from J, the junction contained 12 bases not matched to a gene. CDR3 length: 18 residues. Germline loops: CDR1 SGHRS, CDR2 YFSETQ. The CDR3 here is CASVPGLAVMSSYNEQFF. The CDR3 DNA reads TGCGCCAGCGTCCCGGGACTAGCGGTAATGAGCTCCTACAATGAGCAGTTCTTC.

Of note for this clone: The same CDR3 also results from other DNA sequences found in this sample. V usage is TRBV27 and J usage is TRBJ1-2, with D maybe TRBD1 (6 bases). The CDR3 spans 13 residues. Germline CDR1 and CDR2: MNHEY and SMNVEV (reference sequence). Deletions cut 2 bases from V and 2 bases from J, with 6 bases between. DNA of the CDR3: TGTGCCAGCAGTTTAAGGGGGAACTATGGCTACACCTTC. Its translation is CASSLRGNYGYTF.

In DNA, the CDR3 is TGTGCCAGCAGCTTGGCGCAGTACTACGAGCAGTACTTC. The encoded protein is CASSLAQYYEQYF. The chain couples TRBV5-6 to TRBJ2-7; D ambiguous. V was pared by 0 bases and J by 3 bases, with 7 bases between. The CDR3 contains 13 residues. Per germline, CDR1 SGHDT and CDR2 YYEEEE.

The V and J genes are TRBV27 and TRBJ2-3, with TRBD1 as a possible D gene (6 bases). V was shortened by 0 bases and J by 2 bases, with 9 bases between the two germline ends. The CDR3 covers 15 residues. Germline V gives CDR1 MNHEY, CDR2 SMNVEV (reference sequence). CDR3: CASSLSGAYTDTQYF. Written as DNA, the CDR3 is TGTGCCAGCAGTTTATCGGGGGCCTACACAGATACGCAGTATTTT.

The V gene is TRBV15, the J gene TRBJ2-2; 8 nucleotides match TRBD2. The CDR3 has 16 residues. Per germline, CDR1 LNHNV and CDR2 YYDKDF (reference sequence). The junction had 8 bases not matched to a gene; V was cut back by 2 bases and J by 6 bases. Here the CDR3 reads CATSRPRTSQAGELFF. For the CDR3, the DNA is TGTGCCACCAGCAGACCTAGGACTAGCCAGGCCGGGGAGCTGTTTTTT.

The V and J genes are TRBV29-1 and TRBJ2-2; maybe TRBD1 (6 bases). The CDR3 length is 16 residues. Germline V gene data show CDR1 as SQVTM and CDR2 as ANQGSEA. Between the trimmed V and J ends, which lost 4 bases and 2 bases, there was a span of 17 bases. CDR3 region: CSVAGGDRLNTGELFF. In DNA form, the CDR3 reads TGCAGCGTTGCAGGCGGCGACAGGCTCAACACCGGGGAGCTGTTTTTT.

The chain uses TRBV19 and TRBJ2-2; D not certain. This CDR3 region has 18 residues. Germline CDR1 and CDR2: LNHDA and SQIVND (reference sequence). Trimming shortened V by 7 bases and J by 4 bases, and 25 bases separated the two germline ends. CDR3 region: CASTKEARARRSTGELFF. DNA for the CDR3: TGTGCCAGTACCAAGGAAGCCCGGGCTAGGCGCAGCACCGGGGAGCTGTTTTTT.

This chain uses TRBV30 with TRBJ2-7; D call uncertain. Between the trimmed V and J ends, which lost 4 bases and 3 bases, there was a span of 7 bases. From germline, CDR1 is GTSNPN and CDR2 SVGIG (reference sequence). The CDR3 consists of 11 residues. The CDR3 region has the DNA TGTGCCTGGAAGGAGATCTACGAGCAGTACTTC. Its translation is CAWKEIYEQYF.

The CDR3 is CASSWGGDRITDTQYF. CDR3 in DNA: TGCGCCAGCAGCTGGGGTGGGGACAGGATCACAGATACGCAGTATTTT. The chain carries TRBV5-1 and TRBJ2-3; TRBD1 matches at 8 bases. From germline, CDR1 is SGHRS and CDR2 YFSETQ. The CDR3 consists of 16 residues. V shed 3 bases, J shed 2 bases, and the junction held 8 bases outside the gene matches.

The chain combines TRBV7-2 with TRBJ1-1; D call uncertain. Trimming left V 0 bases short and J 7 bases short, with 6 bases between. The CDR3 is 12 residues long. CDR1 is SGHTA and CDR2 is FQGNSA in the germline V gene. CDR3 loop: CASSLARGEAFF. In DNA, the CDR3 is TGTGCCAGCAGCTTAGCTCGGGGTGAAGCTTTCTTT.

The rearrangement joins TRBV6-5 to TRBJ2-7, with a possible D match to TRBD2 (6 bases). V was clipped by 2 bases and J by 3 bases, with 11 bases between them. Germline V gene lookup returns CDR1 MNHEY and CDR2 SVGAGI. The CDR3 sequence is 14 residues long. CDR3 DNA: TGTGCCAGCAGTTACGGGGGGAGCAACTACGAGCAGTACTTC. Amino acid sequence: CASSYGGSNYEQYF.

This clone was seen once. This sequence joins TRBV9 and TRBJ2-5; maybe TRBD1 (5 bases). Germline V CDR1 and CDR2: SGDLS, YYNGEE. V lost 3 bases and J lost 3, with 12 bases in between. CDR3 length equals 14 residues. The CDR3 nucleotides are TGTGCCAGCAGCGCGCAGCAGACAGAAGAGACCCAGTACTTC. Translating it yields CASSAQQTEETQYF.

The genes are TRBV5-1 and TRBJ2-2; D not certain. The germline CDR1 and CDR2 sequences are SGHRS and YFSETQ. The CDR3 has 15 residues. With 2 bases removed from V and 0 bases from J, the gap between germline ends came to 8 bases. The CDR3 nucleotides read TGCGCCAGCAGCTTCGGTCAGACGAACACCGGGGAGCTGTTTTTT. Translation gives CASSFGQTNTGELFF. The variable domain in full, completed from reference TRBV5-1 and TRBJ2-2, reads KAGVTQTPRYLIKTRGQQVTLSCSPISGHRSVSWYQQTPGQGLQFLFEYFSETQRNKGNFPGRFSGRQFSNSRSEMNVSTLELGDSALYLCASSFGQTNTGELFFGEGSRLTVL.

The genes are TRBV5-4 and TRBJ2-1; no firm D call. V was trimmed by 3 bases and J by 6 bases, leaving 10 bases between them. The V gene's germline CDR1 is SGHNT and CDR2 YYREEE (reference sequence). The CDR3 contains 13 residues. DNA of the CDR3: TGTGCCAGCAGCTCCCTGGTTTTCAATGAGCAGTTCTTC. Translation: CASSSLVFNEQFF.

V gene TRBV27 combines with J gene TRBJ2-1, with D perhaps TRBD1 or TRBD2 (5 bases each). The V and J ends lost 3 bases and 4 bases respectively, with 10 bases between them. CDR3 length: 14 amino acids. Per the germline V gene, CDR1 is MNHEY and CDR2 is SMNVEV (reference sequence). In DNA, the CDR3 is TGTGCCAGCAGTTTGGGACGCTTATACAATGAGCAGTTCTTC. The encoded protein is CASSLGRLYNEQFF.

The genes are TRBV27 and TRBJ1-2; 10 bases agree with TRBD1. Germline CDR1 MNHEY, CDR2 SMNVEV (reference sequence). The CDR3 totals 15 residues. V lost 7 bases, J lost 1 base, and 6 bases stayed unmatched. CDR3 sequence (DNA): TGTGCCAGCACCCCGGGACAGGGGTTTAACTATGGCTACACCTTC. Its protein is CASTPGQGFNYGYTF.

The chain is built from TRBV18 and TRBJ2-2, with D unclear. The CDR3 has 15 residues. V was shortened by 1 base and J by 7 bases, with 13 bases between the two germline ends. Germline V gene sequence: CDR1 KGHSH, CDR2 LQKENI. The DNA for the CDR3 is TGTGCCAGCTCACCACGGAAGGGTACGGGCGGGGAGCTGTTTTTT. Its translation: CASSPRKGTGGELFF.

The rearrangement uses TRBV28 and TRBJ2-3; TRBD1 matches at 9 bases. Germline values: CDR1 MDHEN, CDR2 SYDVKM. After removal of 7 bases from V and 6 bases from J, the junction contained 8 bases not matched to a gene. The CDR3 sequence is 14 residues long. The CDR3, as DNA: TGTGCCAGCACCATAAAGGGACAGGGCGATACGCAGTATTTT. The encoded protein is CASTIKGQGDTQYF.

The CDR3 sequence: CSAFFADTQYF. The CDR3 nucleotides read TGCAGTGCTTTTTTCGCAGATACGCAGTATTTT. The rearrangement joins TRBV20-1 to TRBJ2-3; D gene ambiguous. This CDR3 has 11 amino acids. Germline CDR1 reads DFQATT; CDR2 reads SNEGSKA (reference sequence). Trimming cost V 5 bases and J 4 bases, with 7 bases left between them.

The chain links TRBV2 to TRBJ2-1, with 9 bases that match TRBD1. V shed 4 bases, J shed 6 bases, and the junction held 13 bases outside the gene matches. There are 17 residues in the CDR3. Germline V gives CDR1 SNHLY, CDR2 FYNNEI. Written as DNA, the CDR3 is TGTGCCAGCAGTGTTTCCCCCGGACAGGGGCTTTTCAATGAGCAGTTCTTC. Residues: CASSVSPGQGLFNEQFF.

DNA of the CDR3: TGTGCCAGCAGCTTAGGGGGCTCGACCGGGGAGCTGTTTTTT. Protein sequence: CASSLGGSTGELFF. The chain carries TRBV7-2 and TRBJ2-2; D perhaps matches TRBD1 (5 bases). V was cut by 1 base and J by 5 bases, with 8 bases left in between. CDR1 and CDR2 from the germline V gene are SGHTA and FQGNSA. This CDR3 comprises 14 residues.

This chain uses TRBV19 with TRBJ2-3, with TRBD2 identical over 10 bases. In germline, CDR1 is LNHDA, CDR2 SQIVND (reference sequence). The CDR3 runs 15 residues. The J segment lost 7 bases and the V segment lost 0 bases, leaving 4 bases of the junction unmatched. The CDR3 DNA sequence: TGTGCCAGTAGTATAGAAGCGGGAGGGCCCCATACGCAGTATTTT. Translating it yields CASSIEAGGPHTQYF.

The CDR3 nucleotides read TGTGCCAGCAGCCAATTTTTCGGGGTCGAGGGAAACACCATATATTTT. Translated, it gives CASSQFFGVEGNTIYF. J is TRBJ1-3 and V is TRBV7-9; D uncertain. This CDR3 contains 16 residues. Per the germline V gene, CDR1 is SEHNR and CDR2 is FQNEAQ (reference sequence). Trimming took 5 bases from V and 4 from J, leaving 18 bases between them.